The sequence of this T cell receptor (beta chain) was determined in a study of blood T cell repertoires in COVID-19. Looking at the study overall: The United States, Italy and Spain supplied acute and convalescent COVID-19 samples. Nucleic acid was either cDNA or gDNA, and it came from T cells, B-cell-depleted T cells, or PBMCs.

Per the original data handling: From reference gene primer amplification, estimates of nucleated cell counts were derived. Assay used: immunoSEQ multiplex PCR; TCRdb lists only in-frame clones, some missing. V and J calls and clone size are copied from that table; D and trimming were computed from the DNA. The table includes fewer than 250,000 clones, around four fifths detected once. There are 13 residues in the CDR3. CDR1 and CDR2 from the germline V gene are LNHDA and SQIVND (reference sequence). V dropped 10 bases and J dropped 4 bases, with 16 bases sitting between them. One Seattle source followed patients from active infection through their disease course.

Specimen: peripheral blood. The chain couples TRBV19 to TRBJ1-1; no reliable D call. The receptor's source is an elderly woman with COVID-19, enrolled during active disease. The CDR3 sequence: CATSGGLPTEAFF. For the CDR3, the DNA is TGTGCCACCAGCGGAGGTTTGCCCACTGAAGCTTTCTTT.